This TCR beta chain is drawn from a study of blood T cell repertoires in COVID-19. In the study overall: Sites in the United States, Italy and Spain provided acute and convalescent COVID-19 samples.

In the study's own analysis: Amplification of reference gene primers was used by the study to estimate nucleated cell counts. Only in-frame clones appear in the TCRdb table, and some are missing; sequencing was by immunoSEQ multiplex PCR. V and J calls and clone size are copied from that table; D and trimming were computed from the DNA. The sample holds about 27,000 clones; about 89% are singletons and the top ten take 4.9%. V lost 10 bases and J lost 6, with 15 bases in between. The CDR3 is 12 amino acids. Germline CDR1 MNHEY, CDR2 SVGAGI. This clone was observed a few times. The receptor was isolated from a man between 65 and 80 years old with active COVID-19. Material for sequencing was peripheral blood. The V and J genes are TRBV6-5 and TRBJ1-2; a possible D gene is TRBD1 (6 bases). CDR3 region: CATRRGMNGYTF. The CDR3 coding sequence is TGTGCCACCAGGAGGGGGATGAATGGCTACACCTTC.